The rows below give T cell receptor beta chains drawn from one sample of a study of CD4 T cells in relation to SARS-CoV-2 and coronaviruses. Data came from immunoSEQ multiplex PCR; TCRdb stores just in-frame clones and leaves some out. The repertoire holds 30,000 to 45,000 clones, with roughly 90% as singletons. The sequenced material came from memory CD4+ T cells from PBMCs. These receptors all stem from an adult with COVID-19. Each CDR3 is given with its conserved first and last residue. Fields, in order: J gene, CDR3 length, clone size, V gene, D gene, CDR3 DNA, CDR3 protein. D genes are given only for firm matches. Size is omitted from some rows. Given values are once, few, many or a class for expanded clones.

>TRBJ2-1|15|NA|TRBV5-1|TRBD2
TGCGCCAGCAGCGGCAGCGGGGGGAGCTACAATGAGCAGTTCTTC
CASSGSGGSYNEQFF
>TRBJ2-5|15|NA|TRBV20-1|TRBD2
TGCAGTGCTAGTTTTAGCGGGGGTCCTCAAGAGACCCAGTACTTC
CSASFSGGPQETQYF
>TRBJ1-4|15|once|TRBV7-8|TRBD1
TGTGCCAGCAGCAACGGTCCGGGACAGGAGGAAAAACTGTTTTTT
CASSNGPGQEEKLFF
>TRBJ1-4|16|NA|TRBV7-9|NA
TGTGCCAGCAGCTTAGCAGAGACACCAACTAATGAAAAACTGTTTTTT
CASSLAETPTNEKLFF
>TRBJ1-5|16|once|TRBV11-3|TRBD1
TGTGCCAGCAGCCGACCTCGGGACAGGGTTATTCAGCCCCAGCATTTT
CASSRPRDRVIQPQHF
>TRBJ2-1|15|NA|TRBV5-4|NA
TGTGCCAGCAGCGGCCCGGGAGCGAGCCCCAATGAGCAGTTCTTC
CASSGPGASPNEQFF
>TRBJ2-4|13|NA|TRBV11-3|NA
TGTGCCAGCAGCTTACTGTCCTCGGGCATTCAGTACTTC
CASSLLSSGIQYF
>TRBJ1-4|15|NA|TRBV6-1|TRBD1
TGTGCCAGCAGACCCAGACAGGGAGGGAATGAAAAACTGTTTTTT
CASRPRQGGNEKLFF
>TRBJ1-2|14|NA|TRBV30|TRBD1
TGTGCCTGGAGTAGGTCGGGACAGGGACATGGCTACACCTTC
CAWSRSGQGHGYTF
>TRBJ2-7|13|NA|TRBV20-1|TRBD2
TGCAGTGCTAGTCCGGGGGGGCCCTACGAGCAGTACTTC
CSASPGGPYEQYF
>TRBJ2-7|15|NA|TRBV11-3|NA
TGTGCCAGCAGCCGGATCCGGGACTTGGCCTACGAGCAGTACTTC
CASSRIRDLAYEQYF
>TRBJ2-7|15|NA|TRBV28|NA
TGTGCCAGCAGTATATCCAGGGTTTTGGGCTACGAGCAGTACTTC
CASSISRVLGYEQYF
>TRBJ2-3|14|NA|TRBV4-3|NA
TGCGCCAGCAGCCGAACACAGGGCGCAGATACGCAGTATTTT
CASSRTQGADTQYF
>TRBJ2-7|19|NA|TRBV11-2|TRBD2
TGTGCCAGCAGCTTAGCCCCGGGACTAGCGAGGCCGCTTTCCTACGAGCAGTACTTC
CASSLAPGLARPLSYEQYF
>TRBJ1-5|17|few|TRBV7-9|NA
TGTGCCAGCAGCTTAGTAACGGGGCTGCCCAATAATCAGCCCCAGCATTTT
CASSLVTGLPNNQPQHF
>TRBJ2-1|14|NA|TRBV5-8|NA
TGTGCCAGCAGCCGCACGGGACATTACAATGAGCAGTTCTTC
CASSRTGHYNEQFF
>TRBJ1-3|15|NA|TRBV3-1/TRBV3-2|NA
TGTGCCAGCAGCCAAGAGCCAGGGAGAGGAAACACCATATATTTT
CASSQEPGRGNTIYF
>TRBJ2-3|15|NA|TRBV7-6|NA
TGTGCCAGCAGCTTACGGGGGATTGCCACAGATACGCAGTATTTT
CASSLRGIATDTQYF
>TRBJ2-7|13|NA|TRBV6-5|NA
TGTGCCAGCAGTTACACGCGTTCCTACGAGCAGTACTTC
CASSYTRSYEQYF
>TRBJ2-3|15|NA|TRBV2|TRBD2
TGTGCCAGCAGCGTGACTAGCGGGGGCACAGATACGCAGTATTTT
CASSVTSGGTDTQYF
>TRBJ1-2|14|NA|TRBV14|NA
TGTGCCAGCAGCCAAGGGGCAAGTTACTATGGCTACACCTTC
CASSQGASYYGYTF
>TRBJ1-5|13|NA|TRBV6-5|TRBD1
TGTGCCAGCAGTACCGGGACAGAAGGCCCCCAGCATTTT
CASSTGTEGPQHF
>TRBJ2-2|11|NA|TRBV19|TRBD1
TGTGCCAGCAGGGGGCCCGGGGAGCTGTTTTTT
CASRGPGELFF